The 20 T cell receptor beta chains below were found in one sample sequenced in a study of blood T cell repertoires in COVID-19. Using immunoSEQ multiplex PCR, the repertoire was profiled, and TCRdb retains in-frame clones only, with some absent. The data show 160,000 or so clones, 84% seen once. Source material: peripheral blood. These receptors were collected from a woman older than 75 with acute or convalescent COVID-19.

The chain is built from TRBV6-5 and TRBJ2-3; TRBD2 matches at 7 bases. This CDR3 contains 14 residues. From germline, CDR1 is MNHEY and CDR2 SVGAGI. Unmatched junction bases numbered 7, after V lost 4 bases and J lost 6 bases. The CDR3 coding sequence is TGTGCCAGCAGTTCCGGGAGGCTCGGGGATACGCAGTATTTT. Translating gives CASSSGRLGDTQYF.

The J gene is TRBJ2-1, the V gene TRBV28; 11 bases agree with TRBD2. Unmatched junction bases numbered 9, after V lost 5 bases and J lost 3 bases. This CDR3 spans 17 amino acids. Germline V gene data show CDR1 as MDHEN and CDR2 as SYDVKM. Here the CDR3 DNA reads TGTGCCAGCAGTCCGAAACCTAGCGGGAGGTTCTACAATGAGCAGTTCTTC. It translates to CASSPKPSGRFYNEQFF.

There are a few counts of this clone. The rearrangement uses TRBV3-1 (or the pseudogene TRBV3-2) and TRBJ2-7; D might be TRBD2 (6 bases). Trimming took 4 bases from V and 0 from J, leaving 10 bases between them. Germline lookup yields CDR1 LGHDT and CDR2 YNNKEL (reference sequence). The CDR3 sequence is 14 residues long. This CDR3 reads CASSLSGSSYEQYF. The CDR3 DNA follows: TGTGCCAGCAGCCTTAGCGGTTCCTCCTACGAGCAGTACTTC.

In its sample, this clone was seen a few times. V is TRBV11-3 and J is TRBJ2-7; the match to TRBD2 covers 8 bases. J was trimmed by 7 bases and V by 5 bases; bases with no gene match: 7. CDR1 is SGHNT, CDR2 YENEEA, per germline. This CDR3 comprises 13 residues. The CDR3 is CASSLSGRGEQYF. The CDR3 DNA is TGTGCCAGCAGCCTCAGCGGGAGAGGAGAGCAGTACTTC.

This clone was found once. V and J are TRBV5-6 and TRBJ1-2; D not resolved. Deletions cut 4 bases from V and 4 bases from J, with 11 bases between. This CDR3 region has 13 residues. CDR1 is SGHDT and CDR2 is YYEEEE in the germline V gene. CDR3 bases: TGTGCCAGCAGCCCAGGTGGTAGCTATGGCTACACCTTC. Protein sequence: CASSPGGSYGYTF.

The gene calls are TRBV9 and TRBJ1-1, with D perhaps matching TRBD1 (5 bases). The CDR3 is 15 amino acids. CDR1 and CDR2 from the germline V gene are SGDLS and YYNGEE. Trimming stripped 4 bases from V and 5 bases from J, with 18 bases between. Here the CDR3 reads CASSNPGRGWTEAFF. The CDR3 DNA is TGTGCCAGCAGCAACCCGGGGCGGGGTTGGACTGAAGCTTTCTTT.

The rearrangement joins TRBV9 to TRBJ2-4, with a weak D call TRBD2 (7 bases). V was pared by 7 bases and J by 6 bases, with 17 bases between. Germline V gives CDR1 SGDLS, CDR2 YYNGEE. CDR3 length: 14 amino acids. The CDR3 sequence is CASALGGAGNIQYF. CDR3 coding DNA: TGTGCCAGCGCTCTAGGGGGGGCCGGAAACATTCAGTACTTC.

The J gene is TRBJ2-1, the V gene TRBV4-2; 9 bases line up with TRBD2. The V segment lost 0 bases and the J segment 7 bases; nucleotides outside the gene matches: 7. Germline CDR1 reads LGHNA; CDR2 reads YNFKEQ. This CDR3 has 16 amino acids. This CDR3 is CASSQDSAGGLNEQFF. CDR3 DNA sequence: TGTGCCAGCAGCCAAGATTCGGCGGGGGGGCTGAATGAGCAGTTCTTC.

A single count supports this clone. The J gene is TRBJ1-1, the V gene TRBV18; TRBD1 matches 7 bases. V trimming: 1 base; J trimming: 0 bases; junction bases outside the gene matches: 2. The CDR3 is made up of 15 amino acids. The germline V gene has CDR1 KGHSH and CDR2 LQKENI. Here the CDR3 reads CASSPQTGLNTEAFF. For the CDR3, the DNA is TGTGCCAGCTCACCACAGACAGGGCTGAACACTGAAGCTTTCTTT.

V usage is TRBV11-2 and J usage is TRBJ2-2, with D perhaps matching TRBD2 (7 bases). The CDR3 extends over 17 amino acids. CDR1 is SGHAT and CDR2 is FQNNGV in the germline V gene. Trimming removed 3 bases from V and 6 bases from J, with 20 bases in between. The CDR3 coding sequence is TGTGCCAGCAGCTTCGCCCCGGGGGGCCCCGTTGCCGGGGAGCTGTTTTTT. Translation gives CASSFAPGGPVAGELFF. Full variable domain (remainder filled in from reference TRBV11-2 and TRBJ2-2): EAGVAQSPRYKIIEKRQSVAFWCNPISGHATLYWYQQILGQGPKLLIQFQNNGVVDDSQLPKDRFSAERLKGVDSTLKIQPAKLEDSAVYLCASSFAPGGPVAGELFFGEGSRLTVL.

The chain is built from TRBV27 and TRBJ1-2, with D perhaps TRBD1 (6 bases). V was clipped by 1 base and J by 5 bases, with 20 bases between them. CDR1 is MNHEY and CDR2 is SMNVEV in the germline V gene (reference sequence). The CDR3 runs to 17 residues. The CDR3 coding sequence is TGTGCCAGCAGTTTATTCGGCAGGGGCCTTAAAAGTTATGGCTACACCTTC. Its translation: CASSLFGRGLKSYGYTF.

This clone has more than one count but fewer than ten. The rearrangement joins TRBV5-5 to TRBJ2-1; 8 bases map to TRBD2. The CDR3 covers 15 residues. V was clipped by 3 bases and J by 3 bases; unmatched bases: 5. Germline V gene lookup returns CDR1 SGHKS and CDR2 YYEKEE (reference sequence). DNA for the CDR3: TGTGCCAGCAGCTCAAGCGGGGGAATCTACAATGAGCAGTTCTTC. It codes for CASSSSGGIYNEQFF.

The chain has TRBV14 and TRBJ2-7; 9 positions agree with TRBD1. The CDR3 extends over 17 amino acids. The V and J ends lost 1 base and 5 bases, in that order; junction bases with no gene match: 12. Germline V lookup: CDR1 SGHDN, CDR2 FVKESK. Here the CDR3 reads CASSQAAGRDRVNEQYF. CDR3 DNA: TGTGCCAGCAGCCAAGCTGCCGGCCGGGACAGGGTAAACGAGCAGTACTTC.

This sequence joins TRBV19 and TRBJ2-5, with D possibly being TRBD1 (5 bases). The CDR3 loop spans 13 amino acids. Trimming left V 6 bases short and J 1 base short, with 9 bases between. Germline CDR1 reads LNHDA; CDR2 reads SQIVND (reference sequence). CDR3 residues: CASSQDTQETQYF. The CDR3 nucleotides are TGTGCCAGTAGCCAGGACACCCAAGAGACCCAGTACTTC.

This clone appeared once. The CDR3 DNA follows: TGTGCCAGCAGCGTAGCAGTCACCGGGGAGCTGTTTTTT. Translating it yields CASSVAVTGELFF. V gene TRBV9 combines with J gene TRBJ2-2; no clear D gene. Germline CDR1 reads SGDLS; CDR2 reads YYNGEE. V gave up 0 bases and J gave up 4 bases, with 4 bases separating them. The CDR3 runs 13 residues.

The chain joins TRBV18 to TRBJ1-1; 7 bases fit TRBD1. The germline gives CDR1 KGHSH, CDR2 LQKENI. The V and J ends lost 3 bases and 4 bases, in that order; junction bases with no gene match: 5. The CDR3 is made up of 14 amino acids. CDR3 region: CASSPDRARTEAFF. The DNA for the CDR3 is TGTGCCAGCTCACCCGACAGGGCTCGCACTGAAGCTTTCTTT.

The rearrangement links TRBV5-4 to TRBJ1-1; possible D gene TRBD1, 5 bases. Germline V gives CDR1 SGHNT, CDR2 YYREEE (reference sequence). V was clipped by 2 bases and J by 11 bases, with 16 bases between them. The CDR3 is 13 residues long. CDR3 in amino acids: CASSFTGGLEAFF. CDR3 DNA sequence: TGTGCCAGCAGCTTCACAGGAGGGTTGGAGGCTTTCTTT.

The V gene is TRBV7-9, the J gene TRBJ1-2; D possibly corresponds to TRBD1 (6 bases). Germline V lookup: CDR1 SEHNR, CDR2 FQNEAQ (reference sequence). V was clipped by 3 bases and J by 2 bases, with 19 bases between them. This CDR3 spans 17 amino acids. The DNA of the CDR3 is TGTGCCAGCAGCTTCTCGGGGCACAGGGTTCGGAACTATGGCTACACCTTC. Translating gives CASSFSGHRVRNYGYTF.

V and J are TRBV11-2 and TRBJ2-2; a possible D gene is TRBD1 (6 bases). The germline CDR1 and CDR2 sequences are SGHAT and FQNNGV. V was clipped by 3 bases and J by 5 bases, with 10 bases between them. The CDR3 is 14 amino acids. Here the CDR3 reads CASSLEQGTGELFF. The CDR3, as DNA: TGTGCCAGCAGCTTGGAACAGGGAACCGGGGAGCTGTTTTTT.

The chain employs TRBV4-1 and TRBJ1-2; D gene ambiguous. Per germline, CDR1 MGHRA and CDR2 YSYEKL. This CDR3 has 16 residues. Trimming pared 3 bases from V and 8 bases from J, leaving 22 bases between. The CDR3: CASSQSFIRGMGGYTF. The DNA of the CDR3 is TGCGCCAGCAGCCAGTCCTTCATACGAGGGATGGGCGGCTACACCTTC.